What follows are 25 T cell receptor beta chains derived from one specimen sequenced in a study of monozygotic twins with inflammatory bowel disease. TCRdb reprocessed the 5' RACE reads and reports one entry per CDR3 protein, with no DNA. The listing contains more than 85,000 distinct CDR3 sequences. Sample: blood. These receptor sequences come from a human donor with ulcerative colitis or Crohn's disease, or a healthy co-twin of an affected twin (not recorded which).

The CDR3 here is CASSSLGILDTGELFF. This chain links TRBV11-2 with TRBJ2-2. Germline V gene data show CDR1 as SGHAT and CDR2 as FQNNGV. CDR3 length: 16 amino acids.

This chain uses TRBV7-9 with TRBJ2-5; TCRdb gives TRBD1 as the D gene, but with no DNA this cannot be confirmed. CDR1 and CDR2 from the germline V gene are SEHNR and FQNEAQ (reference sequence). The CDR3 extends over 15 amino acids. The CDR3: CASSSGTVRWETQYF.

The genes are TRBV12-3 or TRBV12-4 and TRBJ2-5; TCRdb's D gene call, TRBD1, goes unchecked for lack of DNA. The CDR3 has 17 amino acids. This CDR3 reads CASSLRLAGDLQETQYF.

The J gene is TRBJ2-1, the V gene TRBV4-1; checking the TCRdb D call of TRBD2 is not possible without DNA. The CDR3 has 14 residues. From germline, CDR1 is MGHRA and CDR2 YSYEKL. This CDR3 reads CASSQVGGYNEQFF.

The chain couples TRBV28 to TRBJ2-7; the D gene TCRdb calls, TRBD1, cannot be checked with no DNA. The CDR3 contains 14 residues. Germline V gene lookup returns CDR1 MDHEN and CDR2 SYDVKM. CDR3 residues: CASSVGGSSYEQYF.

The V gene is TRBV4-2, the J gene TRBJ2-3. CDR1 is LGHNA, CDR2 YNFKEQ, per germline. This CDR3 region has 14 residues. The CDR3 sequence: CASAKENNGDTQYF.

The chain is built from TRBV5-4 and TRBJ2-7; TCRdb gives TRBD1 as the D gene, but with no DNA this cannot be confirmed. The germline V gene has CDR1 SGHNT and CDR2 YYREEE (reference sequence). The CDR3 runs 15 residues. CDR3 amino acids: CASSVRDRGSYEQYF.

This chain joins TRBV12-3 or TRBV12-4 and TRBJ1-2. The CDR3 consists of 14 residues. CDR3 sequence reads: CASSLTGANYGYTF.

The gene calls are TRBV7-2 and TRBJ2-7; TCRdb gives TRBD2 as the D gene, but with no DNA this cannot be confirmed. The CDR3 contains 15 residues. Germline V gene data show CDR1 as SGHTA and CDR2 as FQGNSA. The CDR3 sequence: CASSFSHRARLEQYF.

The rearrangement uses TRBV20-1 and TRBJ2-1; TCRdb calls TRBD2, which cannot be checked without DNA. CDR1 is DFQATT and CDR2 is SNEGSKA in the germline V gene (reference sequence). This CDR3 region has 12 residues. The CDR3 loop is CSASRLAGPQFF.

This chain connects TRBV6-1 to TRBJ1-4; lacking DNA, the TRBD1 call made by TCRdb goes unchecked. Germline CDR1 is MNHNS and CDR2 is SASEGT. The CDR3 loop spans 16 amino acids. This CDR3 reads CASRAHRPNDNEKLFF.

The chain is built from TRBV5-5 and TRBJ2-7; TCRdb lists TRBD1, though no DNA is available to test this call. The CDR3 is made up of 14 amino acids. Germline V CDR1 and CDR2: SGHKS, YYEKEE (reference sequence). The CDR3 region is CASSGTGDSYEQYF.

V is TRBV7-2 and J is TRBJ2-1; TCRdb names TRBD1, which stays unverified in the absence of DNA. CDR3 length equals 13 residues. Germline assignment: CDR1 SGHTA and CDR2 FQGNSA. The CDR3 loop reads CASAGQGFNEQFF.

V and J are TRBV2 and TRBJ1-6; the D call of TRBD1 rests on TCRdb alone, since no DNA is present to check it. Germline assignment: CDR1 SNHLY and CDR2 FYNNEI. There are 12 residues in the CDR3. CDR3 protein: CASRDRGSPLHF. The whole variable domain, remainder taken from reference TRBV2 and TRBJ1-6, is EPEVTQTPSHQVTQMGQEVILRCVPISNHLYFYWYRQILGQKVEFLVSFYNNEISEKSEIFDDQFSVERPDGSNFTLKIRSTKLEDSAMYFCASRDRGSPLHFGNGTRLTVT.

This chain joins TRBV20-1 and TRBJ2-7; there is no DNA to check the TCRdb D call of TRBD1. CDR3 length: 13 residues. The germline V gene has CDR1 DFQATT and CDR2 SNEGSKA (reference sequence). The CDR3 loop is CSARMAGSFEQYF.

The chain has TRBV5-1 and TRBJ1-1; TCRdb indicates TRBD1, and absent DNA this call remains unverified. This CDR3 is 14 amino acids long. From germline, CDR1 is SGHRS and CDR2 YFSETQ. The CDR3: CASSLGALNTEAFF.

The rearrangement uses TRBV2 and TRBJ2-1; TCRdb lists TRBD2, though no DNA is available to test this call. The CDR3 spans 14 residues. In germline, CDR1 is SNHLY, CDR2 FYNNEI. CDR3 residues: CASGELAGVVEQFF.

The chain combines TRBV2 with TRBJ2-3. The CDR3 covers 16 residues. Germline lookup yields CDR1 SNHLY and CDR2 FYNNEI. The chain's CDR3 is CASMTSVGRITDTQYF.

The chain joins TRBV10-3 to TRBJ1-4. Germline-derived CDR1 and CDR2 are ENHRY and SYGVKD. This CDR3 is 14 amino acids long. CDR3 residues: CAISERGDAEKLFF.

The V gene is TRBV12-3 or TRBV12-4, the J gene TRBJ1-6; the TCRdb call, TRBD1, lacks DNA for checking. The CDR3 has 13 residues. This CDR3 reads CASNQPGHSPLHF.

The chain has TRBV7-9 and TRBJ1-6; absent DNA, TCRdb's TRBD1 call cannot be checked. CDR1 is SEHNR, CDR2 FQNEAQ, per germline (reference sequence). The CDR3 has 15 residues. The CDR3 spells CASTTSGLSDSPLHF.

The chain combines TRBV28 with TRBJ2-1; the TCRdb D gene call, TRBD2, has no DNA to confirm it. Germline V gene lookup returns CDR1 MDHEN and CDR2 SYDVKM. The CDR3 runs to 15 residues. CDR3 sequence reads: CASSLIGRPYNEQFF.

This chain joins TRBV29-1 and TRBJ2-7; with no DNA, the TCRdb D assignment of TRBD1 cannot be verified. The CDR3 totals 16 residues. The germline CDR1 and CDR2 sequences are SQVTM and ANQGSEA. The CDR3 protein is CSVEDRRDSSSYEQYF.

This sequence joins TRBV6-1 and TRBJ1-2; TCRdb indicates TRBD1, and absent DNA this call remains unverified. The CDR3 is 15 amino acids. Germline CDR1 MNHNS, CDR2 SASEGT. CDR3 region: CASSHPGQGAQSYTF.

The chain employs TRBV5-6 and TRBJ2-2; TCRdb indicates TRBD1, and absent DNA this call remains unverified. The length of the CDR3 is 15 residues. Germline V lookup: CDR1 SGHDT, CDR2 YYEEEE. This CDR3 is CASSSLQGNTGELFF.